This T cell receptor (beta chain) was profiled in a study of blood T cell repertoires in COVID-19. As for the study in general: Samples of COVID-19 (acute and convalescent) were obtained from the United States, Italy and Spain. Sources were T cells, B-cell-depleted T cells, or PBMCs; the material itself was cDNA or gDNA.

This CDR3 is built from 15 residues. Germline values: CDR1 SSHAT, CDR2 FNYEAQ (reference sequence). As originally analysed: Amplification with reference gene primers provided the estimates of nucleated cell counts. Libraries were prepared by immunoSEQ multiplex PCR; TCRdb keeps only in-frame clonotypes and omits some of them. Clone size and V and J calls were adopted from that table, with D and trimming inferred from the DNA. The sample lists around 120,000 clones, 70% to 90% occurring once. With regard to this clone: A read error may produce the germline difference seen at one junction end.

Sequenced: peripheral blood. The rearrangement uses TRBV7-7 and TRBJ2-7, with D possibly being TRBD2 (6 bases). This clonotype was obtained from a man aged 30 to 39 with acute or convalescent COVID-19. CDR3 residues: CASSLRTTGVDEQYF. DNA for the CDR3: TGTGCTAGCAGCTTAAGGACGACGGGGGTGGACGAGCAGTACTTC. The variable domain in full, completed from reference TRBV7-7 and TRBJ2-7, reads GAGVSQSPRYKVTKRGQDVTLRCDPISSHATLYWYQQALGQGPEFLTYFNYEAQPDKSGLPSDRFSAERPEGSISTLTIQRTEQRDSAMYRCASSLRTTGVDEQYFGPGTRLTVT.